A selection of T cell receptor beta chains follows, all from one sample in a study of T-cell reconstitution after alpha-beta-depleted transplantation in children. TCRdb re-called the PCR reads with MiXCR, one entry per CDR3 protein. The sample has some 150,000 distinct CDR3 sequences; around 8.5% are singletons. Material: PBMCs, mostly from graft donor cells, obtained 180 days after TCRalphabeta/CD19-depleted stem cell transplant. The source is a female patient aged 2-9 years who had a stem cell transplant for congenital amegakaryocytic thrombocytopenia, so the T cells may come from the graft donor. CDR3s include the opening cysteine and the closing phenylalanine or tryptophan. The order of the fields is CDR3 length, clone size, D gene, J gene, V gene, CDR3 DNA, CDR3 protein. D genes are given only for firm matches. Size is stated for part of the rows, as once, few or many counts, or as a class when the clone is expanded.

length: 15
size: .
D: TRBD1
J: TRBJ2-1
V: TRBV7-6
DNA: TGTGCCAGCAGCACCGGACAGGACGTTTACAATGAGCAGTTCTTC
CDR3: CASSTGQDVYNEQFF

length: 17
size: few
D: TRBD2
J: TRBJ2-7
V: TRBV5-1
DNA: TGCGCCAGCAGCTTGGGTCTAGCGGCTGTGAGCTCCTACGAGCAGTACTTC
CDR3: CASSLGLAAVSSYEQYF

length: 15
size: many
D: .
J: TRBJ2-4
V: TRBV20-1
DNA: TGCAGTGCTAATCGAGGGGGCGGGAACAAAAACATTCAGTACTTC
CDR3: CSANRGGGNKNIQYF

length: 14
size: few
D: .
J: TRBJ1-6
V: TRBV5-1
DNA: TGCGCCAGCAGCTTAACAACCCGGGATTCACCCCTCCACTTT
CDR3: CASSLTTRDSPLHF

length: 15
size: many
D: .
J: TRBJ2-2
V: TRBV20-1
DNA: TGCAGTGCAACCCTAGGGGCGGCGAACACCGGGGAGCTGTTTTTT
CDR3: CSATLGAANTGELFF

length: 14
size: many
D: TRBD1
J: TRBJ1-2
V: TRBV28
DNA: TGTGCCAGCAGTACCGCAGGGACAGTGAGGGGCTACACCTTC
CDR3: CASSTAGTVRGYTF

length: 17
size: few
D: TRBD1
J: TRBJ1-1
V: TRBV5-1
DNA: TGCGCCAGCAGTCGAATGTCAGGGGGCGGTTTGAACACTGAAGCTTTCTTT
CDR3: CASSRMSGGGLNTEAFF

length: 15
size: many
D: .
J: TRBJ2-2
V: TRBV7-8
DNA: TGTGCCAGCAGCTTAGGACGGACTAACACCGGGGAGCTGTTTTTT
CDR3: CASSLGRTNTGELFF

length: 15
size: many
D: .
J: TRBJ1-2
V: TRBV7-6
DNA: TGTGCCAGCAGCTTAGCGGGCGACAGCATTTATGGCTACACCTTC
CDR3: CASSLAGDSIYGYTF

length: 14
size: many
D: .
J: TRBJ2-3
V: TRBV19
DNA: TGTGCCAGTACCTCGGACCCGAGCACAGATACGCAGTATTTT
CDR3: CASTSDPSTDTQYF

length: 15
size: few
D: .
J: TRBJ1-2
V: TRBV3-1
DNA: TGTGCCAGCAGCCAAGATCCCGGGTCGAACTATGGCTACACCTTC
CDR3: CASSQDPGSNYGYTF

length: 16
size: few
D: .
J: TRBJ2-7
V: TRBV7-8
DNA: TGTGCCAGCAGCTTAGCGCCCGGGACGACCTCCTACGAGCAGTACTTC
CDR3: CASSLAPGTTSYEQYF

length: 14
size: many
D: .
J: TRBJ2-3
V: TRBV20-1
DNA: TGCAGTGCTAATAGCGGTGGGAGCACAGATACGCAGTATTTT
CDR3: CSANSGGSTDTQYF

length: 13
size: .
D: .
J: TRBJ2-3
V: TRBV7-9
DNA: TGTGCCAGCAGCTTAGTGCCGCTAGATACGCAGTATTTT
CDR3: CASSLVPLDTQYF

length: 11
size: .
D: .
J: TRBJ1-1
V: TRBV28
DNA: TGTGCCACCTCCTTGACTGATTTAGCTTTCTTT
CDR3: CATSLTDLAFF

length: 17
size: many
D: TRBD2
J: TRBJ2-3
V: TRBV10-3
DNA: TGTGCCACCCTAGGGACTAGCGGGGATCCTAGCACAGATACGCAGTATTTT
CDR3: CATLGTSGDPSTDTQYF

length: 13
size: .
D: TRBD2
J: TRBJ2-5
V: TRBV5-5
DNA: TGTGCCAGCAGCCAACTAGCGGCAGAGACCCAGTACTTC
CDR3: CASSQLAAETQYF

length: 13
size: few
D: TRBD2
J: TRBJ2-7
V: TRBV20-1
DNA: TGCAGTGCTCGTAGCGGGGGATCCTACGAGCAGTACTTC
CDR3: CSARSGGSYEQYF

length: 17
size: many
D: TRBD2
J: TRBJ2-2
V: TRBV4-2
DNA: TGTGCCAGCAGCCAAGCTAGTGGGAGGGCCTACACCGGGGAGCTGTTTTTT
CDR3: CASSQASGRAYTGELFF

length: 10
size: .
D: .
J: TRBJ2-3
V: TRBV3-1
DNA: TGTGCCAGCGGGGCAGATACGCAGTATTTT
CDR3: CASGADTQYF

length: 14
size: many
D: .
J: TRBJ2-3
V: TRBV20-1
DNA: TGCAGTGCCTCCCGCCCGCAAGGCACAGATACGCAGTATTTT
CDR3: CSASRPQGTDTQYF

length: 14
size: many
D: TRBD2
J: TRBJ2-3
V: TRBV12-3/TRBV12-4
DNA: TGTGCCAGCAGCTTACTAGCGGGAGCAGATACGCAGTATTTT
CDR3: CASSLLAGADTQYF

length: 16
size: many
D: TRBD1
J: TRBJ2-7
V: TRBV28
DNA: TGTGCCAGCAGTCGCCTGGACAGGGGGAGAGACTACGAGCAGTACTTC
CDR3: CASSRLDRGRDYEQYF

length: 13
size: many
D: TRBD1
J: TRBJ2-4
V: TRBV5-1
DNA: TGCGCCAGCAGCTTAGGACAGGGGAACATTCAGTACTTC
CDR3: CASSLGQGNIQYF

length: 13
size: many
D: .
J: TRBJ2-7
V: TRBV6-1
DNA: TGTGCCAGCGGCAGGGGCAGCTCCTACGAGCAGTACTTC
CDR3: CASGRGSSYEQYF

length: 12
size: many
D: .
J: TRBJ2-7
V: TRBV5-6
DNA: TGTGCCAGCAGCTTGGCAGGGAACGAGCAGTACTTC
CDR3: CASSLAGNEQYF

length: 13
size: many
D: .
J: TRBJ1-1
V: TRBV2
DNA: TGTGCCAGCAGCGGATCCCTTGGCACTGAAGCTTTCTTT
CDR3: CASSGSLGTEAFF

length: 11
size: many
D: .
J: TRBJ2-7
V: TRBV29-1
DNA: TGCAGCGTTGGGTACAGCTACGAGCAGTACTTC
CDR3: CSVGYSYEQYF

length: 16
size: .
D: TRBD2
J: TRBJ2-2
V: TRBV7-9
DNA: TGTGCCAGCAGCCTTAGCGGGAGGGCCCGTACCGGGGAGCTGTTTTTT
CDR3: CASSLSGRARTGELFF

length: 15
size: many
D: .
J: TRBJ1-2
V: TRBV5-5
DNA: TGTGCCAGCAGCTCGGGACCGAATTGGAACTATGGCTACACCTTC
CDR3: CASSSGPNWNYGYTF

length: 15
size: .
D: .
J: TRBJ1-4
V: TRBV28
DNA: TGTGCCAGCAGCCCCCCAGGGCTCGCTAATGAAAAACTGTTTTTT
CDR3: CASSPPGLANEKLFF

length: 15
size: many
D: .
J: TRBJ2-1
V: TRBV25-1
DNA: TGTGCCAGCAGTGAAGGGGTACGGGGCTACAATGAGCAGTTCTTC
CDR3: CASSEGVRGYNEQFF

length: 17
size: few
D: .
J: TRBJ1-5
V: TRBV20-1
DNA: TGCAGTGCTAGAGAACGCCACGGGGGAATCCTCAATCAGCCCCAGCATTTT
CDR3: CSARERHGGILNQPQHF

length: 14
size: many
D: .
J: TRBJ2-3
V: TRBV20-1
DNA: TGCAGTGCAATGCGGTCGTCGCGGGAAGATACGCAGTATTTT
CDR3: CSAMRSSREDTQYF

length: 13
size: many
D: .
J: TRBJ2-7
V: TRBV11-1
DNA: TGTGCCAGCAGCAGTAATAGGGTCTACGAGCAGTACTTC
CDR3: CASSSNRVYEQYF

length: 13
size: many
D: .
J: TRBJ2-7
V: TRBV5-5
DNA: TGTGCCAGCAGCTTTGGAAACAACTACGAGCAGTACTTC
CDR3: CASSFGNNYEQYF

length: 16
size: once
D: .
J: TRBJ2-7
V: TRBV5-1
DNA: TGCGCCAGCAGCAGGATCGGGGGACAGATAATCTACGAGCAGTACTTC
CDR3: CASSRIGGQIIYEQYF

length: 16
size: .
D: .
J: TRBJ2-3
V: TRBV5-6
DNA: TGTGCCAGCAGCTACTTGGATAGGGTAGGCACAGATACGCAGTATTTT
CDR3: CASSYLDRVGTDTQYF

length: 11
size: many
D: .
J: TRBJ2-7
V: TRBV20-1
DNA: TGCAGTGCGCCGACTACTTACGAGCAGTACTTC
CDR3: CSAPTTYEQYF

length: 14
size: many
D: .
J: TRBJ2-5
V: TRBV12-3/TRBV12-4
DNA: TGTGCCAGCAGTTTTGGAGTGGGGGGAGAGACCCAGTACTTC
CDR3: CASSFGVGGETQYF

length: 14
size: many
D: .
J: TRBJ1-1
V: TRBV29-1
DNA: TGCAGCGTTGGGGGCTACGTAATGAACACTGAAGCTTTCTTT
CDR3: CSVGGYVMNTEAFF

length: 17
size: .
D: TRBD2
J: TRBJ2-1
V: TRBV12-3/TRBV12-4
DNA: TGTGCCAGCAGAATCCGCCTTTTGGGGGGGTCCTACAATGAGCAGTTCTTC
CDR3: CASRIRLLGGSYNEQFF

length: 15
size: .
D: .
J: TRBJ2-1
V: TRBV28
DNA: TGTGCCAGCAGGCCTCTGGGGGGGGGGCACAATGAGCAGTTCTTC
CDR3: CASRPLGGGHNEQFF

length: 14
size: many
D: .
J: TRBJ2-7
V: TRBV6-1
DNA: TGTGCCAGCAGTGAAGCTCCCCGAACCTACGAGCAGTACTTC
CDR3: CASSEAPRTYEQYF

length: 17
size: many
D: TRBD1
J: TRBJ2-7
V: TRBV7-9
DNA: TGTGCCAGCAGCTTAGAAAAGACAGGGTGGGTCCCCTACGAGCAGTACTTC
CDR3: CASSLEKTGWVPYEQYF

length: 14
size: many
D: .
J: TRBJ2-5
V: TRBV5-1
DNA: TGCGCCAGCAGCTTGGTTCTGGGTGGAGAGACCCAGTACTTC
CDR3: CASSLVLGGETQYF

length: 13
size: .
D: .
J: TRBJ1-1
V: TRBV19
DNA: TGTGCCACCAACGGTCGGGGGAACACTGAAGCTTTCTTT
CDR3: CATNGRGNTEAFF

length: 15
size: many
D: TRBD1
J: TRBJ1-4
V: TRBV24-1
DNA: TGTGCCACCAGTGAGTCCGGGACAGGGGCGGAAAAACTGTTTTTT
CDR3: CATSESGTGAEKLFF

length: 15
size: many
D: TRBD2
J: TRBJ2-2
V: TRBV12-3/TRBV12-4
DNA: TGTGCCAGCAACCTACTAGCGGGAGTGACCGGGGAGCTGTTTTTT
CDR3: CASNLLAGVTGELFF

length: 15
size: few
D: TRBD2
J: TRBJ2-2
V: TRBV12-3/TRBV12-4
DNA: TGTGCCAGCAGTCTTGGGGCGGGAGGGACCGGGGAGCTGTTTTTT
CDR3: CASSLGAGGTGELFF

length: 16
size: many
D: TRBD2
J: TRBJ2-1
V: TRBV7-2
DNA: TGTGCCAGCAGCCCTCATTTAGCGGGAGAGTGGAATGAGCAGTTCTTC
CDR3: CASSPHLAGEWNEQFF

length: 15
size: .
D: TRBD2
J: TRBJ2-1
V: TRBV7-9
DNA: TGTGCCAGCAACCCCAGCGGGGGGTCCTACAATGAGCAGTTCTTC
CDR3: CASNPSGGSYNEQFF

length: 17
size: .
D: TRBD2
J: TRBJ2-2
V: TRBV7-8
DNA: TGTGCCAGCAGCACACGGACTAGCGGGGGGGACACCGGGGAGCTGTTTTTT
CDR3: CASSTRTSGGDTGELFF

length: 17
size: .
D: TRBD1
J: TRBJ2-2
V: TRBV5-6
DNA: TGTGCCAGCAGGCTGGACAGGGGGACGGTAGGGACCGGGGAGCTGTTTTTT
CDR3: CASRLDRGTVGTGELFF

length: 10
size: .
D: .
J: TRBJ2-1
V: TRBV7-9
DNA: TGTGCCAGTATTGGGAATGAGCAGTTCTTC
CDR3: CASIGNEQFF

length: 14
size: many
D: .
J: TRBJ2-2
V: TRBV10-3
DNA: TGTGCCATCAGTGAGTCAAGGTTTGTCGGGGAGCTGTTTTTT
CDR3: CAISESRFVGELFF

length: 13
size: many
D: TRBD1
J: TRBJ2-1
V: TRBV29-1
DNA: TGCAGCGTTTCGGGACAGGGAGAATTTGAGCAGTTCTTC
CDR3: CSVSGQGEFEQFF

length: 15
size: few
D: .
J: TRBJ2-7
V: TRBV12-3/TRBV12-4
DNA: TGTGCCAGCAGTTCCTCACTGGGGGTGGTCCACGAGCAGTACTTC
CDR3: CASSSSLGVVHEQYF

length: 13
size: many
D: .
J: TRBJ1-1
V: TRBV7-9
DNA: TGTGCCAGCACCCAAACGGGGGGCACTGAAGCTTTCTTT
CDR3: CASTQTGGTEAFF

length: 11
size: many
D: .
J: TRBJ1-2
V: TRBV5-1
DNA: TGCGCCAGCAGCTTGGGGATCACCTACACCTTC
CDR3: CASSLGITYTF